The 30 T cell receptor beta chains reported below all come from one sample, sequenced in a study of beta chain features in type 1 diabetes. cDNA synthesis used the whole RNA isolate, giving expressed TCRB sequences. The method was immunoSEQ multiplex PCR; TCRdb's version includes in-frame clones alone and lacks a portion of them. Of about 350,000 clones in the sample, about 19% were seen once. The specimen was naive CD4+ T cells from blood. Receptors originate from a woman younger than 30 in good health.

The chain employs TRBV29-1 and TRBJ2-2, with D perhaps matching TRBD2 (5 bases). This CDR3 comprises 14 residues. Germline V gene lookup returns CDR1 SQVTM and CDR2 ANQGSEA. Trimming stripped 6 bases from V and 1 base from J, with 12 bases between. CDR3 DNA sequence: TGCAGCGTCGGGGAGTTTCGGAACACCGGGGAGCTGTTTTTT. It codes for CSVGEFRNTGELFF.

The V gene is TRBV13, the J gene TRBJ2-5, with 8 bases identical to TRBD1. V shed 0 bases, J shed 5 bases, and the junction held 8 bases outside the gene matches. The CDR3 is 16 residues long. The germline gives CDR1 PRHDT, CDR2 FYEKMQ (reference sequence). DNA for the CDR3: TGTGCCAGCAGCTTAGGCATCAGGGGGCTGGAGGAGACCCAGTACTTC. Amino acid sequence: CASSLGIRGLEETQYF.

The rearrangement links TRBV4-1 to TRBJ1-3; the D gene is possibly TRBD1 (5 bases). The CDR3 extends over 15 amino acids. The ends were cut back, 2 bases at V and 4 bases at J, with 12 bases in the middle. Germline CDR1 reads MGHRA; CDR2 reads YSYEKL. The CDR3 sequence is CASSQPWTPGNTIYF. Here the CDR3 DNA reads TGCGCCAGCAGCCAACCCTGGACACCAGGAAACACCATATATTTT.

The J gene is TRBJ1-5, the V gene TRBV6-1; tentative D call: TRBD1 (5 bases). V dropped 2 bases and J dropped 4 bases, with 12 bases sitting between them. Germline values: CDR1 MNHNS, CDR2 SASEGT. The CDR3 runs 15 residues. The chain's CDR3 is CASSELGGFNQPQHF. The CDR3, as DNA: TGTGCCAGCAGTGAACTCGGGGGGTTTAATCAGCCCCAGCATTTT.

This clone was seen a few times. The chain has TRBV1 and TRBJ1-6. TRBV1 is a listed pseudogene. The CDR3 covers 11 residues. The CDR3 nucleotides are TGCACCAGCAGCTCCGGTCTGCTCCTCCACTTT. Translation gives CTSSSGLLLHF.

This clone turned up a few times. This sequence joins TRBV10-3 and TRBJ2-3, with D perhaps TRBD2 (5 bases). Germline V lookup: CDR1 ENHRY, CDR2 SYGVKD. The CDR3 is 12 amino acids. Trimming shortened V by 6 bases and J by 3 bases, and 7 bases separated the two germline ends. This CDR3 is CAIRGGTDTQYF. CDR3 bases: TGTGCCATCAGGGGCGGGACAGATACGCAGTATTTT.

This clone was observed a handful of times. The chain is built from TRBV7-8 and TRBJ2-1; TRBD2 is a possible D gene (6 bases). The germline V gene has CDR1 SGHVS and CDR2 FQNEAQ. V was pared by 8 bases and J by 5 bases, with 16 bases between. The length of the CDR3 is 14 residues. The CDR3 here is CASLPRDDHNEQFF. In DNA form, the CDR3 reads TGTGCCAGCCTCCCGCGGGATGACCACAATGAGCAGTTCTTC.

This clone turned up a few times. The chain employs TRBV7-9 and TRBJ2-5, with TRBD1 matching over 8 bases. V gave up 6 bases and J gave up 5 bases; unmatched junction bases: 8. There are 14 residues in the CDR3. Germline V gene sequence: CDR1 SEHNR, CDR2 FQNEAQ (reference sequence). The CDR3 DNA is TGTGCCAGCAGGCCCCCAGGGGGCATGGAGACCCAGTACTTC. This sequence encodes CASRPPGGMETQYF.

CDR3 protein: CAWTKVTGGGKQFF. CDR3 bases: TGTGCCTGGACCAAGGTGACGGGGGGGGGTAAGCAGTTCTTC. The genes are TRBV30 and TRBJ2-1; 8 positions match TRBD2. Germline V gene sequence: CDR1 GTSNPN, CDR2 SVGIG (reference sequence). After removal of 4 bases from V and 11 bases from J, the junction contained 13 bases not matched to a gene. The CDR3 length is 14 residues.

This clone was detected only a few times. The chain has TRBV6-5 and TRBJ2-7, with TRBD2 as a possible D gene (5 bases). Trimming took off 0 bases at V and 5 bases at J, with 17 bases between the two ends. CDR3 size: 16 residues. The V gene's germline CDR1 is MNHEY and CDR2 SVGAGI. In nucleotides, the CDR3 is TGTGCCAGCAGTTACTCGCCGGCGGGCGGAGATAACGAGCAGTACTTC. Translated, it gives CASSYSPAGGDNEQYF.

This clone was counted between two and nine times. V and J are TRBV30 and TRBJ1-5, with no clear D. Germline V gene data show CDR1 as GTSNPN and CDR2 as SVGIG (reference sequence). Trimming took 3 bases from V and 3 from J, leaving 6 bases between them. CDR3 length: 12 residues. The CDR3 nucleotides are TGTGCCTGGAGCGGGGTCAATCAGCCCCAGCATTTT. Translated: CAWSGVNQPQHF.

This chain links TRBV27 with TRBJ1-2; 7 nucleotides agree with TRBD1. V was pared by 5 bases and J by 4 bases, with 10 bases of the junction left unmatched. The CDR3 is made up of 15 amino acids. Looked up from germline, CDR1 is MNHEY and CDR2 is SMNVEV (reference sequence). The CDR3 DNA reads as TGTGCCAGCAGTCCATTGGACAGGCCAACCTATGGCTACACCTTC. Translated: CASSPLDRPTYGYTF.

This clone was picked up a small number of times. The chain links TRBV30 to TRBJ2-5, with 12 bases aligning to TRBD2. J lost 11 bases, V lost 6 bases, and 4 bases had no gene match. This CDR3 region has 11 residues. The germline gives CDR1 GTSNPN, CDR2 SVGIG (reference sequence). The CDR3, as DNA: TGTGCCTGTCGACTAGCGGGAGAGCAGTACTTC. This codes for CACRLAGEQYF. Drawing the rest from reference TRBV30 and TRBJ2-5, the complete variable domain is SQTIHQWPATLVQPVGSPLSLECTVEGTSNPNLYWYRQAAGRGLQLLFYSVGIGQISSEVPQNLSASRPQDRQFILSSKKLLLSDSGFYLCACRLAGEQYFGPGTRLLVL.

The chain joins TRBV4-1 to TRBJ1-1, with 12 bases that match TRBD1. CDR3 length: 15 amino acids. Germline-derived CDR1 and CDR2 are MGHRA and YSYEKL. After removal of 2 bases from V and 5 bases from J, the junction contained 3 bases not matched to a gene. The CDR3 loop reads CASSQWDRGRTEAFF. The CDR3 DNA follows: TGCGCCAGCAGCCAATGGGACAGGGGGCGGACTGAAGCTTTCTTT.

The chain employs TRBV14 and TRBJ2-1, with D perhaps matching TRBD2 (6 bases). Germline-derived CDR1 and CDR2 are SGHDN and FVKESK. CDR3 length equals 16 residues. Trimming took off 1 base at V and 2 bases at J, with 12 bases between the two ends. This chain's CDR3 is CASSQGSGVPYNEQFF. DNA of the CDR3: TGTGCCAGCAGCCAAGGGTCGGGGGTGCCCTACAATGAGCAGTTCTTC.

As to this clone: Other nucleotide sequences in the sample specify the same CDR3. The chain links TRBV4-3 to TRBJ2-5; a weak D match, TRBD1 (6 bases). V shed 4 bases and J shed 4 bases, with 10 bases lying between them. Germline lookup yields CDR1 LGHNA and CDR2 YSLEER. The CDR3 loop spans 13 amino acids. CDR3 nucleotide sequence: TGCGCCAGCAGCCGAATCAGGGGAGAGACCCAGTACTTC. Its translation: CASSRIRGETQYF.

This chain connects TRBV27 to TRBJ2-1, with D possibly matching TRBD1 (6 bases). Between the trimmed V and J ends, which lost 7 bases and 8 bases, there was a span of 21 bases. The CDR3 covers 15 residues. CDR1 and CDR2 (germline): MNHEY, SMNVEV (reference sequence). The CDR3 loop is CASISSGTLRDEQFF. The CDR3 DNA sequence: TGTGCCAGCATCTCTTCCGGGACATTACGGGATGAGCAGTTCTTC.

The chain combines TRBV11-2 with TRBJ2-3, with D unclear. The CDR3 loop spans 12 amino acids. The V and J ends lost 5 bases and 9 bases respectively, with 12 bases between them. Germline CDR1 reads SGHAT; CDR2 reads FQNNGV. The CDR3 nucleotides are TGTGCCAGCAGCCCCCAGGCGTGGACGCAGTATTTT. Translated, it gives CASSPQAWTQYF. Based on the CDR3 plus reference TRBV11-2 and TRBJ2-3, the full variable domain is EAGVAQSPRYKIIEKRQSVAFWCNPISGHATLYWYQQILGQGPKLLIQFQNNGVVDDSQLPKDRFSAERLKGVDSTLKIQPAKLEDSAVYLCASSPQAWTQYFGPGTRLTVL.

This clone was seen only a few times. The chain employs TRBV7-9 and TRBJ1-2; D is unclear. V was trimmed by 3 bases and J by 3 bases, leaving 2 bases between them. The CDR3 consists of 11 residues. Per germline, CDR1 SEHNR and CDR2 FQNEAQ (reference sequence). The CDR3 sequence is CASSFDYGYTF. For the CDR3, the DNA is TGTGCCAGCAGCTTCGACTATGGCTACACCTTC.

The chain joins TRBV5-6 to TRBJ1-2; D possibly corresponds to TRBD1 (5 bases). This CDR3 comprises 12 residues. The V end was cut by 4 bases, the J end by 4 bases, with 8 bases between. Germline assignment: CDR1 SGHDT and CDR2 YYEEEE. The CDR3 region is CASSRDSYGYTF. The CDR3 DNA reads TGTGCCAGCAGCCGCGACAGCTATGGCTACACCTTC.

The chain combines TRBV4-3 with TRBJ2-3; 8 bases align to TRBD2. The V gene end was trimmed by 0 bases and the J gene end by 6 bases; junction bases not matched to a gene: 8. The CDR3 runs 16 residues. Germline assignment: CDR1 LGHNA and CDR2 YSLEER. Written as DNA, the CDR3 is TGCGCCAGCAGCCAAGAGTGGGCTAGCGGGTACGATACGCAGTATTTT. This sequence encodes CASSQEWASGYDTQYF.

The rearrangement uses TRBV7-9 and TRBJ2-2; 7 bases align to TRBD2. Germline V gene sequence: CDR1 SEHNR, CDR2 FQNEAQ (reference sequence). V trimming: 4 bases; J trimming: 5 bases; junction bases outside the gene matches: 7. This CDR3 comprises 15 residues. The CDR3 sequence is CASSSLSGGTGELFF. The CDR3 DNA follows: TGTGCCAGCAGCTCACTGTCCGGGGGGACCGGGGAGCTGTTTTTT.

The chain joins TRBV19 to TRBJ2-5; 8 bases agree with TRBD2. The CDR3 totals 16 residues. Germline V lookup: CDR1 LNHDA, CDR2 SQIVND (reference sequence). V shed 3 bases, J shed 1 base, and the junction held 7 bases outside the gene matches. The CDR3 DNA reads as TGTGCCAGTAGTATTGGGGTAGCGGGGCCCCAAGAGACCCAGTACTTC. It is translated as CASSIGVAGPQETQYF.

This chain joins TRBV5-4 and TRBJ1-1, with TRBD1 as a possible D gene (6 bases). The germline CDR1 and CDR2 sequences are SGHNT and YYREEE (reference sequence). CDR3 length equals 15 residues. Trimming removed 5 bases at V and 6 bases at J, with 20 bases between. CDR3 region: CASSRSGESTAEAFF. The DNA for the CDR3 is TGTGCCAGCAGTAGGTCAGGGGAAAGCACCGCTGAAGCTTTCTTT.

The table lists this clone with a few counts. The chain joins TRBV7-8 to TRBJ1-1; 7 nucleotides agree with TRBD1. Germline V lookup: CDR1 SGHVS, CDR2 FQNEAQ. The trim removed 4 bases at V and 6 bases at J, leaving 5 bases unmatched. CDR3 length equals 13 residues. The CDR3: CASSSTGDAEAFF. CDR3 nucleotide sequence: TGTGCCAGCAGCTCTACAGGGGATGCTGAAGCTTTCTTT.

The V call is TRBV7-8, the J call TRBJ1-1; no definite D call. CDR3 size: 14 residues. The germline CDR1 and CDR2 sequences are SGHVS and FQNEAQ. The V gene lost 6 bases and the J gene lost 5 bases, with 16 bases spanning the gap. Here the CDR3 reads CASSPGSWRTEAFF. CDR3 nucleotide sequence: TGTGCCAGCAGTCCTGGGAGTTGGAGGACTGAAGCTTTCTTT.

The rearrangement links TRBV25-1 to TRBJ2-2, with D possibly matching TRBD1 (5 bases). V lost 3 bases to trimming and J lost 3 bases, with 8 bases between them. The germline CDR1 and CDR2 sequences are MGHDK and SYGVNS. The CDR3 totals 14 residues. The DNA of the CDR3 is TGTGCCAGCAGTGAGACAGATCACACCGGGGAGCTGTTTTTT. It specifies CASSETDHTGELFF.

This clone has a handful of counts. In nucleotides, the CDR3 is TGTGCCAGCAGCGCGGAGAGCGGGACCTACACCGGGGAGCTGTTTTTT. This translates into CASSAESGTYTGELFF. The V call is TRBV9, the J call TRBJ2-2; 7 bases align to TRBD2. In germline, CDR1 is SGDLS, CDR2 YYNGEE. The CDR3 extends over 16 amino acids. V dropped 3 bases and J dropped 3; count of bases not matched to a gene: 8.

This clone was counted a few times. V and J are TRBV7-9 and TRBJ2-7; D might be TRBD1 (5 bases). Germline V gene sequence: CDR1 SEHNR, CDR2 FQNEAQ (reference sequence). CDR3 length: 13 amino acids. Trimming stripped 4 bases from V and 2 bases from J, with 9 bases between. CDR3 in amino acids: CASSSPGTYEQYF. In DNA, the CDR3 is TGTGCCAGCAGCTCTCCAGGGACCTACGAGCAGTACTTC.

There are a few counts of this clone. The CDR3 DNA follows: TGTGCGGGAGGAGATGGAAACACCATATATTTT. Translation: CAGGDGNTIYF. The J gene is TRBJ1-3, the V gene TRBV28, with D hard to call. Germline assignment: CDR1 MDHEN and CDR2 SYDVKM. The CDR3 is made up of 11 amino acids.